The source of this T cell receptor (beta chain) is a study of cytomegalovirus exposure and HLA in healthy donors. Study findings and constraints: The number of N-insertions in an Asian-associated ancestry cluster was reportedly below the roughly 620-donor mean in a later analysis. Reportedly, HLA-A and HLA-B alleles of most subjects were accurately predicted from TCR beta. Available immune exposure information was restricted to CMV serostatus only.

V lost 0 bases and J lost 4; bases outside the gene matches: 1. There are 15 residues in the CDR3. Germline CDR1 is MGHRA and CDR2 is YSYEKL. Primers included in the PCR were 60 Vbeta and 13 Jbeta primers. Some clones are missing from TCRdb's copy, which holds only in-frame ones; the method was immunoSEQ multiplex PCR. The clone table shows about 210,000 clones, with the ten largest holding roughly 0.89%. Points on this clone: Its antigen is unidentified.

This sequence was found in a woman aged 25 to 39 in good health and CMV-seropositive. Sequencing was done on a sample of PBMCs. The chain uses TRBV4-1 and TRBJ2-5; 11 nucleotides line up with TRBD2. The DNA for the CDR3 is TGCGCCAGCAGCCAAGAGACTAGCGGGGCAGAGACCCAGTACTTC. Translated: CASSQETSGAETQYF.